The T cell receptor (beta chain) described here comes from a study of blood T cell repertoires in COVID-19. Study in general: The United States, Italy and Spain provided the acute and convalescent COVID-19 samples.

Only in-frame clones appear in the TCRdb table, and some are missing; sequencing was by immunoSEQ multiplex PCR. This repertoire shows about 26,000 clones, around 89% found once; its top ten account for roughly 10%. This CDR3 is 15 amino acids long. The ends lost 3 bases at V and 3 bases at J; junction bases unmatched: 5. The germline CDR1 and CDR2 sequences are KGHSH and LQKENI. Source material: peripheral blood. The J gene is TRBJ2-1, the V gene TRBV18, with 7 nucleotides matching TRBD1. The TCR sequence derives from a man between 65 and 85 years old with acute or convalescent COVID-19. CDR3 amino acids: CASSPQTGNYNEQFF. The DNA of the CDR3 is TGTGCCAGCTCACCTCAGACAGGGAACTACAATGAGCAGTTCTTC.